The source of this T cell receptor (beta chain) is a study of blood T cell repertoires in COVID-19. On the study more broadly: Whether acute or convalescent, the COVID-19 samples came from the United States, Italy and Spain.

Repertoires were generated with immunoSEQ multiplex PCR, while TCRdb's copy carries only in-frame clones and drops some. The repertoire holds tens of thousands of clones, with approximately 92% as singletons. Deletions cut 7 bases from V and 6 bases from J, with 17 bases between. Per the germline V gene, CDR1 is SGHRS and CDR2 is YFSETQ. The CDR3 totals 14 residues. The chain carries TRBV5-1 and TRBJ1-5, with D tentatively TRBD1 (5 bases). Sequencing used peripheral blood. This receptor was taken from a human donor with acute or convalescent COVID-19. The donor label of this sample is uncertain. The CDR3 DNA is TGCGCCAGCTTCAGGGAGGATTTAGGTCAGCCCCAGCATTTT. It encodes CASFREDLGQPQHF.